The rows below give T cell receptor beta chains drawn from one sample of a study of cytomegalovirus exposure and HLA in healthy donors. TCRdb keeps only in-frame clones here, not all; method: immunoSEQ multiplex PCR. Among some 150,000 clones listed, under 75% were seen once. Material: PBMCs. Source of these receptors: a middle-aged woman in good health and CMV-seronegative. CDR3s include the opening cysteine and the closing phenylalanine or tryptophan. Fields, in order: CDR3 DNA, CDR3 protein, clone size, V gene, J gene, D gene. D genes are given only for firm matches. Clone sizes are given selectively: once, few, many, or a class where the clone is expanded.

TGTGCCAGCAGCTTAGCCAGCCAAGAGACCCAGTACTTC	CASSLASQETQYF	.	TRBV7-3	TRBJ2-5	.
TGTGCCAGCAGCTTAGGTGGTCTGGGGCACAGGGGAAACACTGAAGCTTTCTTT	CASSLGGLGHRGNTEAFF	.	TRBV11-2	TRBJ1-1	TRBD1
TGCGCCAGCAGCCGAAGAACAGGGACTGAAGCTTTCTTT	CASSRRTGTEAFF	.	TRBV4-3	TRBJ1-1	.
TGCAGTGCGTTGGGCGGGGATACGCAGTATTTT	CSALGGDTQYF	.	TRBV20-1	TRBJ2-3	.
TGTGCCAGCAGTGATTCCTTGGCGGGCACTGAAGCTTTCTTT	CASSDSLAGTEAFF	few	TRBV25-1	TRBJ1-1	.
TGTGCCAGCAGCACTCTTGCAGGGGGCAAGGATGGCTACACCTTC	CASSTLAGGKDGYTF	.	TRBV5-5	TRBJ1-2	TRBD1
TGTGCCAGTAGTGGCGACAGGGGGCAGCCCCAGCATTTT	CASSGDRGQPQHF	few	TRBV19	TRBJ1-5	TRBD1
TGTGCCAGCAGCTTGAGCCGGACCCCAAGGGGGAACACTGAAGCTTTCTTT	CASSLSRTPRGNTEAFF	.	TRBV11-1	TRBJ1-1	.
TGTGCCAGCAACTCCGGACAGGGTGGGGGGCATGAGCAGTTCTTC	CASNSGQGGGHEQFF	.	TRBV6-1	TRBJ2-1	TRBD1
TGTGCCAGCAACCGTTTTCCCAACGGTGGAGCTTTCTTT	CASNRFPNGGAFF	.	TRBV6-5	TRBJ1-1	.
TGTGCCAGCAGCCCCCGACAGGCCCTCTACACCTTC	CASSPRQALYTF	once	TRBV21-1	TRBJ1-2	.
TGTGCCAGCAGCAAAGATCAGAGACACCTTTCCTCTGGAAACACCATATATTTT	CASSKDQRHLSSGNTIYF	.	TRBV21-1	TRBJ1-3	.
TGTGCCAGCAGAGCTCAGGGTACTTCACCCCTCCACTTT	CASRAQGTSPLHF	.	TRBV27	TRBJ1-6	.
TGTGCCAGTAGTATCTGGCAGGGGGCGCGCAATCAGCCCCAGCATTTT	CASSIWQGARNQPQHF	.	TRBV19	TRBJ1-5	TRBD1
TGTGCCAGCAGCTCCAGACAGGGGGCCCCGAACACCATATATTTT	CASSSRQGAPNTIYF	.	TRBV5-4	TRBJ1-3	TRBD1
TGTGCCACCAGCCCACAGGGGTCCGGGGAGCTGTTTTTT	CATSPQGSGELFF	few	TRBV15	TRBJ2-2	TRBD1
TGCGCCAGCAGCCAAGACGGAGGGACAGGGGTCCTCTACGAGCAGTACTTC	CASSQDGGTGVLYEQYF	.	TRBV4-3	TRBJ2-7	TRBD1
TGCGCCAGCAGTGAACAGAACACAGATACGCAGTATTTT	CASSEQNTDTQYF	.	TRBV10-1	TRBJ2-3	.
TGTGCCAGCAGCCTCGCAGGGGGTGAAAAACTGTTTTTT	CASSLAGGEKLFF	once	TRBV6-5	TRBJ1-4	TRBD1
TGTGCCAGCTCACGACTCGGGGACAGGGTTCAGGAGACCCAGTACTTC	CASSRLGDRVQETQYF	.	TRBV18	TRBJ2-5	TRBD1
TGTGCCAGCAGCTTAGACCGGCAGCCCCAGCATTTT	CASSLDRQPQHF	.	TRBV7-7	TRBJ1-5	.
TGTGCCAGCAGACCTTCGGACAGGGGAAGAGGTGGCTACACCTTC	CASRPSDRGRGGYTF	.	TRBV27	TRBJ1-2	TRBD1
TGTGCCAGTCAGGACAGGGGGAAGCTCTATGGCTACACCTTC	CASQDRGKLYGYTF	.	TRBV6-1	TRBJ1-2	TRBD1
TGCGCCAGCAGCTTCGCAGGGGGCGGCGAGCAGTACTTC	CASSFAGGGEQYF	.	TRBV5-1	TRBJ2-7	TRBD1
TGTGCCTGGGAACTCGAGACAGGGGGAAATTCACCCCTCCACTTT	CAWELETGGNSPLHF	few	TRBV30	TRBJ1-6	TRBD1
TGTGCCAGCAGTCAGGGAAACTATGGCTACACCTTC	CASSQGNYGYTF	.	TRBV2	TRBJ1-2	.
TGTGCCAGCAGCCTAACAGGGGCCGAGAATTCACCCCTCCACTTT	CASSLTGAENSPLHF	.	TRBV7-3	TRBJ1-6	TRBD1
TGTGCCAGTAGTATATTTACTAGCGGTAATTCAGATACGCAGTATTTT	CASSIFTSGNSDTQYF	.	TRBV19	TRBJ2-3	TRBD2
TGTGCCAGCAGCGGTCAACAGGGGGCGGATGGCTACACCTTC	CASSGQQGADGYTF	.	TRBV7-3	TRBJ1-2	TRBD1
TGCGCCAGCAGCCCCGACAGGGCTGAGACCCAGTACTTC	CASSPDRAETQYF	.	TRBV4-1	TRBJ2-5	TRBD1
TGCAGCGTTGCCTGGGACAGGGCCTCCTACGAGCAGTACTTC	CSVAWDRASYEQYF	.	TRBV29-1	TRBJ2-7	TRBD1
TGTGCCAGCAGCTTTGACAGAGTGAACACTGAAGCTTTCTTT	CASSFDRVNTEAFF	.	TRBV7-9	TRBJ1-1	.
TGTGCCAGTAGTATAGGGAGAGCAGATACGCAGTATTTT	CASSIGRADTQYF	.	TRBV19	TRBJ2-3	.
TGTGCCTGGAGTGGGGACAGGGGGCACACTGAAGCTTTCTTT	CAWSGDRGHTEAFF	.	TRBV30	TRBJ1-1	TRBD1